These 29 T cell receptor beta chains were all obtained from the same sample, sequenced in a study of cytomegalovirus exposure and HLA in healthy donors. The primer mix had 60 Vbeta and 13 Jbeta primers. Method: immunoSEQ multiplex PCR; TCRdb's copy keeps in-frame clones and lacks some. The repertoire holds 150,000 to 200,000 clones, with 81% as singletons. Sequencing was carried out using PBMCs. The receptors here all came from a man aged 18 to 30 in good health and CMV-seronegative.

The genes are TRBV27 and TRBJ2-1; D possibly corresponds to TRBD1 (6 bases). V dropped 6 bases and J dropped 9 bases, with 18 bases sitting between them. The germline V gene has CDR1 MNHEY and CDR2 SMNVEV (reference sequence). The CDR3 is 14 amino acids. The CDR3 nucleotides are TGTGCCAGCAGCCTTATAGGGGGTCCTGGTGAGCAGTTCTTC. It is translated as CASSLIGGPGEQFF.

In regard to this clone: Other DNA sequences from this sample encode an identical CDR3 as well. The chain combines TRBV4-3 with TRBJ2-7; weak D call: TRBD2 (6 bases). V was trimmed by 0 bases and J by 2 bases, leaving 8 bases between them. This CDR3 contains 14 residues. Germline CDR1 LGHNA, CDR2 YSLEER. The DNA of the CDR3 is TGCGCCAGCAGCCAAGACGGGGGTCCCTACGAGCAGTACTTC. This gives the protein CASSQDGGPYEQYF.

This clone was observed a few times. The gene calls are TRBV25-1 and TRBJ2-7, with D perhaps matching TRBD2 (6 bases). Germline loops: CDR1 MGHDK, CDR2 SYGVNS. V lost 8 bases and J 3 bases, leaving 11 bases between the germline ends. CDR3 length: 12 amino acids. Here the CDR3 DNA reads TGTGCCAGCCGGGGGAACATCTACGAGCAGTACTTC. As protein: CASRGNIYEQYF.

V is TRBV7-9 and J is TRBJ2-7; 7 bases are shared with TRBD1. Germline values: CDR1 SEHNR, CDR2 FQNEAQ (reference sequence). This CDR3 is built from 15 residues. Germline trimming cut 1 base from V and 1 base from J; bases unmatched to any gene: 4. CDR3 DNA sequence: TGTGCCAGCAGCTTAGAGGCAGGGGGATCCTACGAGCAGTACTTC. Translating gives CASSLEAGGSYEQYF.

This clone was found a few times. J is TRBJ1-1 and V is TRBV9; a weak D match, TRBD1 (5 bases). V was trimmed by 4 bases and J by 5 bases, leaving 15 bases between them. The germline V gene has CDR1 SGDLS and CDR2 YYNGEE. The CDR3 contains 14 residues. CDR3 DNA sequence: TGTGCCAGCAGCCCCAGGGCTTTGGGAACTGAAGCTTTCTTT. Protein: CASSPRALGTEAFF. The full variable domain, completed using reference TRBV9 and TRBJ1-1, is DSGVTQTPKHLITATGQRVTLRCSPRSGDLSVYWYQQSLDQGLQFLIQYYNGEERAKGNILERFSAQQFPDLHSELNLSSLELGDSALYFCASSPRALGTEAFFGQGTRLTVV.

This chain uses TRBV29-1 with TRBJ2-1; 9 bases map to TRBD2. The length of the CDR3 is 16 residues. Germline loops: CDR1 SQVTM, CDR2 ANQGSEA. Losses at the gene ends were 5 bases for V and 0 bases for J; bases not matched to a gene: 8. In DNA form, the CDR3 reads TGCAGCGTTTTAGCGGGGGAGTTGAGCTCCTACAATGAGCAGTTCTTC. It translates to CSVLAGELSSYNEQFF.

The chain is built from TRBV7-2 and TRBJ1-5, with TRBD1 identical over 7 bases. The CDR3 runs 17 residues. In germline, CDR1 is SGHTA, CDR2 FQGNSA. Trimming removed 1 base from V and 4 bases from J; junction bases left unmatched: 10. This CDR3 is CASSLERQGWGNQPQHF. In nucleotides, the CDR3 is TGTGCCAGCAGCTTAGAGCGACAGGGATGGGGAAATCAGCCCCAGCATTTT.

The chain recombines TRBV6-5 with TRBJ2-7, with TRBD1 matching 9 bases. V lost 8 bases to trimming and J lost 5 bases; unmatched junction nucleotides: 10. Germline lookup yields CDR1 MNHEY and CDR2 SVGAGI. The CDR3 runs to 14 residues. The CDR3, as DNA: TGTGCCAGCTCTCGGGACAGGGCCTACCACGAGCAGTACTTC. Translation gives CASSRDRAYHEQYF.

The V gene is TRBV9, the J gene TRBJ2-7; 10 bases align to TRBD1. Germline CDR1 is SGDLS and CDR2 is YYNGEE. This CDR3 has 15 residues. The V segment lost 3 bases and the J segment 6 bases; nucleotides outside the gene matches: 9. The CDR3 protein is CASSATGGEGLEQYF. CDR3 DNA: TGTGCCAGCAGCGCGACAGGGGGCGAAGGTCTCGAGCAGTACTTC. Complete variable domain (other parts from reference TRBV9 and TRBJ2-7): DSGVTQTPKHLITATGQRVTLRCSPRSGDLSVYWYQQSLDQGLQFLIQYYNGEERAKGNILERFSAQQFPDLHSELNLSSLELGDSALYFCASSATGGEGLEQYFGPGTRLTVT.

J is TRBJ2-1 and V is TRBV7-8, with TRBD2 identical over 9 bases. Germline CDR1 SGHVS, CDR2 FQNEAQ. J gave up 9 bases and V 6 bases, and 18 bases lay outside the gene matches. There are 17 residues in the CDR3. The CDR3 region has the DNA TGTGCCAGCAGTCAACCCGGCGGGAGGGGGCTATTAGGTGAGCAGTTCTTC. Its translation: CASSQPGGRGLLGEQFF.

On this clone itself: Other DNA sequences within the sample encode an identical CDR3. V usage is TRBV6-5 and J usage is TRBJ2-2; tentative D call: TRBD2 (5 bases). The CDR3 runs 12 residues. V lost 6 bases, J lost 7 bases, and 9 bases lay in between. Germline V gene data show CDR1 as MNHEY and CDR2 as SVGAGI. The chain's CDR3 is CASSLGSGELFF. The CDR3 DNA follows: TGTGCCAGCAGCCTAGGGAGCGGGGAGCTGTTTTTT.

The chain employs TRBV5-1 and TRBJ2-7; a weak D match, TRBD1 (6 bases). This CDR3 is 14 amino acids long. CDR1 and CDR2 (germline): SGHRS, YFSETQ. The ends were cut back, 3 bases at V and 1 base at J, with 11 bases in the middle. The CDR3 region has the DNA TGCGCCAGCAGCTCGACGACAGGATCCTACGAGCAGTACTTC. This gives the protein CASSSTTGSYEQYF. The entire variable domain, with the rest obtained from reference TRBV5-1 and TRBJ2-7, is as follows: KAGVTQTPRYLIKTRGQQVTLSCSPISGHRSVSWYQQTPGQGLQFLFEYFSETQRNKGNFPGRFSGRQFSNSRSEMNVSTLELGDSALYLCASSSTTGSYEQYFGPGTRLTVT.

J is TRBJ1-2 and V is TRBV9, with D uncertain. The CDR3 has 12 residues. Deletions cut 0 bases from V and 3 bases from J, with 3 bases between. Germline lookup yields CDR1 SGDLS and CDR2 YYNGEE. This chain's CDR3 is CASSVADYGYTF. The CDR3 DNA is TGTGCCAGCAGCGTAGCGGACTATGGCTACACCTTC.

This clone was seen only a few times. The V call is TRBV29-1, the J call TRBJ1-1; a weak D match, TRBD1 (6 bases). Germline CDR1 reads SQVTM; CDR2 reads ANQGSEA. The V end was cut by 6 bases, the J end by 0 bases, with 11 bases between. The CDR3 runs to 13 residues. CDR3 coding DNA: TGCAGCGTAGGACAGATCATGAACACTGAAGCTTTCTTT. It specifies CSVGQIMNTEAFF.

The rearrangement joins TRBV4-3 to TRBJ2-7, with TRBD2 matching 8 bases. CDR3 length equals 17 residues. V lost 1 base, J lost 5 bases, and 13 bases stayed unmatched. From germline, CDR1 is LGHNA and CDR2 YSLEER. CDR3 sequence reads: CASSQALWSGSLNEQYF. CDR3 coding DNA: TGCGCCAGCAGCCAAGCCCTTTGGAGCGGGAGCTTAAACGAGCAGTACTTC.

The chain combines TRBV18 with TRBJ2-7, with D possibly being TRBD1 (6 bases). Trimming took off 3 bases at V and 0 bases at J, with 15 bases between the two ends. The CDR3 runs to 16 residues. Germline CDR1 and CDR2: KGHSH and LQKENI. The CDR3 loop reads CASSPYTQGSSYEQYF. CDR3 coding DNA: TGTGCCAGCTCACCTTATACCCAGGGGAGCTCCTACGAGCAGTACTTC.

The V gene is TRBV5-4, the J gene TRBJ2-5; 7 bases are shared with TRBD2. TRBJ2-7 explains the end of the DNA better; the J call may be wrong. This CDR3 region has 14 residues. Per germline, CDR1 SGHNT and CDR2 YYREEE (reference sequence). DNA of the CDR3: TGTGCCAGCAGCCCCGGAGGGGAGGGGTACGAGCAGTACTTC. Protein product: CASSPGGEGYEQYF.

The genes are TRBV5-5 and TRBJ2-3; 11 nucleotides line up with TRBD1. Germline assignment: CDR1 SGHKS and CDR2 YYEKEE (reference sequence). V dropped 5 bases and J dropped 0; count of bases not matched to a gene: 8. The CDR3 runs to 17 residues. CDR3 protein: CASSLKGQGESTDTQYF. In nucleotides, the CDR3 is TGTGCCAGCAGTCTGAAGGGACAGGGGGAAAGCACAGATACGCAGTATTTT.

The chain has TRBV5-6 and TRBJ1-6, with 10 nucleotides matching TRBD1. This CDR3 contains 15 residues. Unmatched junction bases numbered 6, after V lost 5 bases and J lost 7 bases. In germline, CDR1 is SGHDT, CDR2 YYEEEE. This chain's CDR3 is CASSFGTGVNSPLHF. CDR3 in DNA: TGTGCCAGCAGTTTTGGGACAGGGGTGAATTCACCCCTCCACTTT.

The chain employs TRBV5-4 and TRBJ2-7, with D hard to call. Per germline, CDR1 SGHNT and CDR2 YYREEE (reference sequence). Trimming pared 2 bases from V and 3 bases from J, leaving 6 bases between. The length of the CDR3 is 12 residues. CDR3 sequence: CASSFRDYEQYF. Here the CDR3 DNA reads TGTGCCAGCAGCTTTAGAGACTACGAGCAGTACTTC.

The rearrangement uses TRBV4-1 and TRBJ1-1; D gene uncertain. This CDR3 is built from 16 residues. The V gene's germline CDR1 is MGHRA and CDR2 YSYEKL. Trimming cost V 4 bases and J 4 bases, with 19 bases left between them. In DNA, the CDR3 is TGCGCCAGCAGCCCTAAAACCGGCAGACGAGGCACTGAAGCTTTCTTT. This sequence encodes CASSPKTGRRGTEAFF.

As concerns this clone: The junction departs from germline at one end; a sequencing error may be responsible. V usage is TRBV7-9 and J usage is TRBJ1-1; the D gene is possibly TRBD1 (5 bases). The CDR3 is 14 amino acids. CDR1 is SEHNR, CDR2 FQNEAQ, per germline (reference sequence). CDR3 DNA sequence: TGTTCCAGCAGCCCCCCACAGGTTTACACTGAAGCTTTCTTT. It yields the protein CSSSPPQVYTEAFF.

This chain connects TRBV7-6 to TRBJ2-2; tentative D call: TRBD2 (5 bases). The V gene lost 5 bases and the J gene lost 2 bases, with 9 bases spanning the gap. CDR1 SGHVS and CDR2 FNYEAQ come from the germline V gene. There are 14 residues in the CDR3. DNA for the CDR3: TGTGCCAGCAGCCTGCGGGCAAACACCGGGGAGCTGTTTTTT. It is translated as CASSLRANTGELFF.

This rearrangement joins TRBV28 to TRBJ2-7; 7 bases match TRBD2. Germline V CDR1 and CDR2: MDHEN, SYDVKM. The CDR3 is made up of 17 amino acids. The trim removed 1 base at V and 3 bases at J, leaving 12 bases unmatched. This chain's CDR3 is CASSLLARGENDYEQYF. The CDR3 DNA sequence: TGTGCCAGCAGTTTATTGGCCCGGGGGGAGAACGACTACGAGCAGTACTTC.

In regard to this clone: Because the CDR3's place on the DNA is in doubt, the DNA is left out and the CDR3 is given as listed by TCRdb. The V and J genes are TRBV18 and TRBJ1-1; the table's TRBD1 call for D was not verified on the DNA. The CDR3 region is 17 residues in length, termini included. In germline, CDR1 is KGHSH, CDR2 LQKENI. Here the CDR3 reads CASSPDNPHFGNTEAFF.

The chain carries TRBV19 and TRBJ1-1; D is unresolved. V was clipped by 8 bases and J by 4 bases, with 14 bases between them. Germline V gene lookup returns CDR1 LNHDA and CDR2 SQIVND (reference sequence). CDR3 length: 13 amino acids. CDR3 region: CASGELGITEAFF. The CDR3 DNA reads as TGTGCCAGTGGGGAGTTGGGTATCACTGAAGCTTTCTTT.

J is TRBJ2-2 and V is TRBV5-1, with 8 positions matching TRBD2. J was trimmed by 2 bases and V by 5 bases; bases with no gene match: 8. In germline, CDR1 is SGHRS, CDR2 YFSETQ. This CDR3 spans 16 amino acids. DNA for the CDR3: TGCGCCAGCAGGGCCGTGCGGGGGGAAAACACCGGGGAGCTGTTTTTT. This sequence encodes CASRAVRGENTGELFF.

This chain joins TRBV27 and TRBJ1-2; TRBD1 matches at 11 bases. With 5 bases clipped from V and 7 bases from J, the junction kept 3 bases outside the gene matches. This CDR3 spans 13 amino acids. The germline V gene has CDR1 MNHEY and CDR2 SMNVEV (reference sequence). CDR3 sequence reads: CASSPGQGGGYTF. Written as DNA, the CDR3 is TGTGCCAGCAGTCCGGGACAGGGGGGTGGCTACACCTTC.

The rearrangement joins TRBV27 to TRBJ2-5; D possibly corresponds to TRBD2 (6 bases). The better agreement between TRBJ2-7 and the DNA end casts doubt on the J call. The CDR3 extends over 14 amino acids. CDR1 and CDR2 from the germline V gene are MNHEY and SMNVEV (reference sequence). CDR3 sequence: CASSFGGAAYEQYF. CDR3 nucleotide sequence: TGTGCCAGCAGTTTCGGCGGGGCGGCCTACGAGCAGTACTTC.